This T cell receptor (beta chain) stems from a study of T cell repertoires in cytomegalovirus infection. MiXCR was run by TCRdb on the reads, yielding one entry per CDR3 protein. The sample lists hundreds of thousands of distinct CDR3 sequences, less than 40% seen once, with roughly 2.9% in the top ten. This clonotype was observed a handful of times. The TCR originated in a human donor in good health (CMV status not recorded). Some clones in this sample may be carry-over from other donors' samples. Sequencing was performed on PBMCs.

The CDR3 nucleotides are TGTGCCAGCAGCCCTCGTGCTGGGCTAGCGGGAAGGGATGAGCAGTTCTTC. Translated: CASSPRAGLAGRDEQFF. The chain employs TRBV7-9 and TRBJ2-1; TRBD2 matches at 9 bases. This CDR3 has 17 amino acids. The trim removed 5 bases at V and 8 bases at J, leaving 16 bases unmatched. Germline CDR1 is SEHNR and CDR2 is FQNEAQ (reference sequence).